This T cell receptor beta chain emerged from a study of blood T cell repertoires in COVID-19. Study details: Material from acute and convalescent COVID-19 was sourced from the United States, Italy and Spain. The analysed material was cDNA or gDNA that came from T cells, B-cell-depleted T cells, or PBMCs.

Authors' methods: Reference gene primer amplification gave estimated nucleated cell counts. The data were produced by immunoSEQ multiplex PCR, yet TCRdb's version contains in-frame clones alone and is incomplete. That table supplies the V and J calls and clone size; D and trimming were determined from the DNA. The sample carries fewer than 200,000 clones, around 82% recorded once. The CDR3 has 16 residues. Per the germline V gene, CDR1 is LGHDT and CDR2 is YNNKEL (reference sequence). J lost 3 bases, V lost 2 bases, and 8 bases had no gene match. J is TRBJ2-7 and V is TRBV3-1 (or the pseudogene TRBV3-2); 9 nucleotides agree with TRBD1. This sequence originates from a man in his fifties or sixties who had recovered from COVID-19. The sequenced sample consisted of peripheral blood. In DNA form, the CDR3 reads TGTGCCAGCAGCCAACTTCGGACAGGGGCCAGCTACGAGCAGTACTTC. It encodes CASSQLRTGASYEQYF.